This T cell receptor (beta chain) was recorded in a study of cytotoxic CD8 clonotypes in ibrutinib-treated CLL. Broader study findings: At progression, clonality fell back toward baseline after rising at ibrutinib response. Baseline clonality, above age-matched healthy donor levels, tracked circulating CD8+ T-cell counts.

As for this clone: Its antigen is not identified.

Measured with immunoSEQ multiplex PCR; TCRdb has only the in-frame clones, and not every one. The sample consists of about 140,000 clones, less than 95% of them appearing once. The V segment lost 4 bases and the J segment 5 bases; nucleotides outside the gene matches: 18. The germline V gene encodes CDR1 SGDLS and CDR2 YYNGEE. The CDR3 has 18 amino acids. Material: PBMCs, obtained after 12 months of ibrutinib treatment. This receptor was obtained from a human donor with chronic lymphocytic leukemia. The J gene is TRBJ1-2, the V gene TRBV9; 9 nucleotides match TRBD1. CDR3 DNA: TGTGCCAGCAGCAGGGAGCAGGGACAGGGTTATGTAAAGTATGGCTACACCTTC. Protein product: CASSREQGQGYVKYGYTF.